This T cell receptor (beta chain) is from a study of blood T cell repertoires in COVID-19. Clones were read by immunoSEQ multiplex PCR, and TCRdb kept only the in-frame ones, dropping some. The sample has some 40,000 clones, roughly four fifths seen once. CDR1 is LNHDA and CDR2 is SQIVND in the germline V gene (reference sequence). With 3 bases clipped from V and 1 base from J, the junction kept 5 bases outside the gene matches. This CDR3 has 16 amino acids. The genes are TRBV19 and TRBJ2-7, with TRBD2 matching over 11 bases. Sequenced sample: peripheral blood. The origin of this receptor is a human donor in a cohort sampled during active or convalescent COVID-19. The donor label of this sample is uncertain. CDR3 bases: TGTGCCAGTAGTATTGGTCGGACTAGCGGGTCCTACGAGCAGTACTTC. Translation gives CASSIGRTSGSYEQYF.